Listed below are T cell receptor beta chains from one sample, sequenced in a study of CD8+ T cells in alopecia areata. The repertoire was sequenced with immunoSEQ multiplex PCR; TCRdb's copy has only in-frame clones and lacks some. The data contain about 200,000 clones, 58% of them singletons. The input for sequencing was CD4+ T cells sorted from blood, taken at week 24, from a patient treated with tofacitinib. The receptor set was obtained from a human donor with alopecia areata. Each CDR3 is given with its conserved first and last residue. D genes are given only for firm matches. For some rows the clone size is stated as once, few or many, or as a class when expanded; others skip it.

v_call	j_call	clone_size	d_call	cdr3_aa	cdr3_nt
TRBV27	TRBJ2-1	-	-	CASGRVSLHNEQFF	TGTGCCAGCGGTCGGGTCAGCCTTCACAATGAGCAGTTCTTC
TRBV2	TRBJ2-1	few	TRBD2	CASNAGTSNEQFF	TGTGCCAGCAATGCCGGGACTAGCAATGAGCAGTTCTTC
TRBV5-1	TRBJ2-1	-	-	CASSFSDPPVNEQFF	TGCGCCAGCAGCTTTTCGGACCCCCCGGTCAATGAGCAGTTCTTC
TRBV29-1	TRBJ2-3	few	TRBD2	CSVEEARGGAGDTQYF	TGCAGCGTTGAAGAGGCTCGCGGGGGGGCTGGAGATACGCAGTATTTT
TRBV5-4	TRBJ1-2	-	-	CASSQTEDGYTF	TGTGCCAGCAGCCAAACAGAGGATGGCTACACCTTC
TRBV29-1	TRBJ2-7	-	TRBD1	CSAATGGYEQYF	TGCAGCGCCGCGACAGGGGGCTACGAGCAGTACTTC
TRBV7-2	TRBJ2-1	-	-	CASSSYPYNEQFF	TGTGCCAGCAGCTCGTACCCCTACAATGAGCAGTTCTTC
TRBV5-6	TRBJ2-7	-	-	CASSFWGLGSLYEQYF	TGTGCCAGCAGCTTTTGGGGGCTAGGTTCACTTTACGAGCAGTACTTC
TRBV11-3	TRBJ1-1	few	-	CASSSTDVTEAFF	TGTGCCAGCAGCTCGACGGACGTGACTGAAGCTTTCTTT
TRBV7-6	TRBJ2-3	once	TRBD2	CASMHRVAGGGEDTQYF	TGTGCCAGCATGCACCGAGTAGCGGGAGGCGGGGAAGATACGCAGTATTTT
TRBV15	TRBJ1-5	-	-	CATSRFSSGNQPQHF	TGTGCCACCAGCAGATTTTCATCGGGTAATCAGCCCCAGCATTTT
TRBV6-5	TRBJ1-6	-	-	CASSYIDGSPLHF	TGTGCCAGCAGTTACATTGATGGGTCACCCCTCCACTTT
TRBV5-1	TRBJ2-7	-	-	CASSLTGYEQYF	TGCGCCAGCAGCCTTACAGGGTACGAGCAGTACTTC
TRBV5-6	TRBJ1-1	-	-	CASSLVQGFAEAFF	TGTGCCAGCAGCTTGGTACAGGGCTTCGCTGAAGCTTTCTTT
TRBV2	TRBJ2-5	-	TRBD1	CASGGQEQKTQYF	TGTGCCAGCGGAGGACAGGAGCAAAAGACCCAGTACTTC
TRBV25-1	TRBJ1-1	-	-	CASSEYTSGTEAFF	TGTGCCAGCAGTGAATATACCTCAGGGACTGAAGCTTTCTTT
TRBV25-1	TRBJ2-7	once	-	CASSDRGFEQYF	TGTGCCAGCAGTGATCGGGGGTTCGAGCAGTACTTC
TRBV4-2	TRBJ1-3	few	-	CASSHDNMGGNTIYF	TGTGCCAGCAGCCATGACAATATGGGTGGAAACACCATATATTTT
TRBV5-1	TRBJ2-3	few	-	CASTMGAATDTQYF	TGCGCCAGCACCATGGGGGCGGCGACAGATACGCAGTATTTT
TRBV30	TRBJ2-6	-	-	CAWSVGHGANVLTF	TGTGCCTGGAGTGTAGGGCATGGGGCCAACGTCCTGACTTTC
TRBV18	TRBJ2-4	few	TRBD2	CASSPSGTGGYIQYF	TGTGCCAGCTCACCTTCCGGGACGGGGGGTTACATTCAGTACTTC
TRBV14	TRBJ1-1	-	-	CASEEFLNTEAFF	TGTGCCAGCGAGGAATTCTTGAACACTGAAGCTTTCTTT
TRBV5-1	TRBJ2-5	-	-	CASSLVGVQETQYF	TGCGCCAGCAGCTTGGTTGGGGTTCAAGAGACCCAGTACTTC
TRBV5-1	TRBJ2-3	-	TRBD2	CASSSPGLAGYTQYF	TGCGCCAGCAGCTCACCGGGACTAGCGGGGTATACGCAGTATTTT
TRBV18	TRBJ1-1	few	-	CASSPRGDTEAFF	TGTGCCAGCTCACCCAGGGGAGACACTGAAGCTTTCTTT
TRBV9	TRBJ2-3	-	-	CASSVGPHTDTQYF	TGTGCCAGCAGCGTGGGACCGCACACAGATACGCAGTATTTT
TRBV30	TRBJ1-2	-	-	CAWRTGGNYGYTF	TGTGCCTGGAGGACTGGGGGGAACTATGGCTACACCTTC
TRBV7-2	TRBJ2-7	-	-	CASIMDAGPYEQYF	TGTGCCAGCATCATGGACGCCGGACCCTACGAGCAGTACTTC
TRBV29-1	TRBJ2-3	-	TRBD2	CTFLGLAGGSTDTQYF	TGCACCTTCCTGGGACTAGCGGGGGGGTCCACAGATACGCAGTATTTT
TRBV29-1	TRBJ1-3	few	-	CSARDGNTIYF	TGCAGCGCGCGAGATGGAAACACCATATATTTT
TRBV7-6	TRBJ2-5	-	-	CASSLDLGATQETQYF	TGTGCCAGCAGCTTAGATCTTGGGGCTACCCAAGAGACCCAGTACTTC
TRBV4-2	TRBJ1-1	-	-	CASSPGPTNTEAFF	TGTGCCAGCAGCCCAGGACCTACCAACACTGAAGCTTTCTTT